The rows below give T cell receptor beta chains drawn from one sample of a study of identifying expanded T cells in peripheral blood. Produced via immunoSEQ multiplex PCR; TCRdb's table is partial and in-frame only. This table holds approximately 110,000 clones, about 89% found once. The sequencing input was blood. These receptors all come from a person between 18 and 75 years old in good health. CDR3s include the opening cysteine and the closing phenylalanine or tryptophan. D genes are given only for firm matches. Size is stated for part of the rows, as once, few or many counts, or as a class when the clone is expanded.

. | TRBJ1-2 | . | TRBV4-3 | CASSQGEYYGYTF | TGCGCCAGCAGCCAGGGAGAATACTATGGCTACACCTTC
TRBD2 | TRBJ2-1 | . | TRBV9 | CASSVSGGTDEQFF | TGTGCCAGCAGCGTCAGCGGGGGGACCGATGAGCAGTTCTTC
TRBD1 | TRBJ2-6 | . | TRBV7-8 | CASSLGDRETGANVLTF | TGTGCCAGCAGCTTAGGGGACAGGGAAACTGGGGCCAACGTCCTGACTTTC
. | TRBJ1-3 | . | TRBV28 | CASSFLVSGNTIYF | TGTGCCAGCAGTTTTTTGGTCTCTGGAAACACCATATATTTT
TRBD1 | TRBJ2-5 | . | TRBV18 | CASSLGTGVRETQYF | TGTGCCAGCTCCCTCGGGACAGGGGTGCGAGAGACCCAGTACTTC
TRBD1 | TRBJ2-2 | once | TRBV5-1 | CASSSRQGGAGELFF | TGCGCCAGCAGCTCCCGACAGGGGGGGGCCGGGGAGCTGTTTTTT
TRBD2 | TRBJ2-1 | . | TRBV28 | CASSSLAGGLLPEQFF | TGTGCCAGCAGTTCGTTAGCGGGGGGCCTGTTACCCGAGCAGTTCTTC
. | TRBJ1-2 | . | TRBV7-9 | CASSSTWGQEGYTF | TGTGCCAGCAGCTCAACCTGGGGGCAGGAAGGCTACACCTTC
TRBD1 | TRBJ2-1 | . | TRBV27 | CASTLTGTYNEQFF | TGTGCCAGCACACTGACAGGGACCTACAATGAGCAGTTCTTC
. | TRBJ1-5 | once | TRBV7-2 | CASSLGVGNQPQHF | TGTGCCAGCAGCTTGGGTGTTGGCAATCAGCCCCAGCATTTT
. | TRBJ1-1 | . | TRBV27 | CASSLSKWGTEAFF | TGTGCCAGCAGTTTAAGTAAGTGGGGCACTGAAGCTTTCTTT
TRBD2 | TRBJ2-5 | . | TRBV5-4 | CASSSGLAGETQYF | TGTGCCAGCAGCTCGGGACTAGCGGGAGAGACCCAGTACTTC
. | TRBJ1-2 | . | TRBV2 | CASHSGTQTNYGYTF | TGTGCCAGTCATTCGGGGACCCAAACTAACTATGGCTACACCTTC
. | TRBJ1-2 | . | TRBV7-6 | CASTLGYGYTF | TGTGCCAGCACCTTAGGGTACGGCTACACCTTC
TRBD2 | TRBJ2-1 | . | TRBV9 | CASSGGGNYYNEQFF | TGTGCCAGCAGCGGCGGGGGGAACTACTATAATGAGCAGTTCTTC
. | TRBJ1-5 | . | TRBV15 | CATSSSGTPDNQPQHF | TGTGCCACCAGCAGTTCCGGGACCCCTGACAATCAGCCCCAGCATTTT
TRBD1 | TRBJ2-1 | . | TRBV25-1 | CASSEDPRQGSDEQFF | TGTGCCAGCAGTGAAGATCCGAGACAGGGATCGGATGAGCAGTTCTTC
. | TRBJ1-3 | . | TRBV10-3 | CAIREGGSGNTIYF | TGTGCCATCAGGGAAGGGGGCTCTGGAAACACCATATATTTT
. | TRBJ1-3 | once | TRBV7-2 | CASSLVAGNTIYF | TGTGCCAGCAGCTTAGTTGCAGGAAACACCATATATTTT
TRBD2 | TRBJ2-1 | . | TRBV7-9 | CASSLGGTSGRNEQFF | TGTGCCAGCAGCTTAGGGGGGACTAGCGGGCGGAATGAGCAGTTCTTC
. | TRBJ2-1 | . | TRBV19 | CASSIWLGGLYNEQFF | TGTGCCAGTAGTATTTGGCTAGGGGGACTATACAATGAGCAGTTCTTC
. | TRBJ2-1 | . | TRBV6-5 | CASRPTGFSYNEQFF | TGTGCCAGCAGACCGACAGGATTCTCCTACAATGAGCAGTTCTTC
. | TRBJ1-1 | . | TRBV28 | CASSLTAGNTEAFF | TGTGCCAGCAGTTTGACCGCGGGGAACACTGAAGCTTTCTTT
. | TRBJ2-3 | once | TRBV30 | CAWSVLSLTDTQYF | TGTGCCTGGAGTGTACTGTCTCTCACAGATACGCAGTATTTT
. | TRBJ1-4 | . | TRBV27 | CASGGEKLFF | TGTGCCAGCGGGGGGGAAAAACTGTTTTTT
. | TRBJ1-6 | . | TRBV28 | CASRGQSYNSPLHF | TGTGCCAGCAGAGGACAGTCCTATAATTCACCCCTCCACTTT
TRBD1 | TRBJ2-1 | . | TRBV10-3 | CAIHVGTASPNEQFF | TGTGCCATTCACGTCGGGACAGCATCCCCCAATGAGCAGTTCTTC